This TCR beta chain was captured by sequencing in a study of response to subunit inactivated influenza vaccine. The study's findings and limits: Authors proposed each seasonal influenza vaccination draws in few new T cells.

There are 13 residues in the CDR3. The V segment lost 7 bases and the J segment 1 base; nucleotides outside the gene matches: 3. Germline CDR1 reads SQVTM; CDR2 reads ANQGSEA. This clonotype has just a few counts. Its antigen is undetermined. TCRdb itself ran the RT-PCR reads through MiXCR, one entry per CDR3 protein. The repertoire holds 500,000 to 650,000 distinct CDR3 sequences, 6.5% to 8% seen once, with approximately 12% in the top ten. This sample comprised PBMCs from blood, obtained around 25 months after vaccination. This sequence was found in a man between 50 and 75 years old who received an inactivated influenza vaccine. The rearrangement links TRBV29-1 to TRBJ1-1; TRBD1 matches at 10 bases. The CDR3 DNA is TGCAGCGCGGGGGACAGGGGGAACACTGAAGCTTTCTTT. This encodes CSAGDRGNTEAFF.